This T cell receptor beta chain was identified during a study of shared clonotypes between healthy human individuals. Naive CD8 isolation took CD45RO-negative cells positively selected for CCR7 and excluded terminally differentiated effector memory CD45RA+ cells. CDR3 length: 15 amino acids. Per the germline V gene, CDR1 is SGHRS and CDR2 is YFSETQ. In the source study's methods: Junction-only immunoSEQ sequences carried no quality scores, so filtering differed. The assay was immunoSEQ multiplex PCR, and TCRdb's table has in-frame clones only and misses some. From that table come the V and J calls and clone size; the DNA was used to work out D and trimming. The table lists hundreds of thousands of clones, 85% to 95% of them singletons. In the case of this clone: Relative to the germline gene, one junction end is altered; a read error may explain this.

This receptor was taken from a woman between 25 and 40 years old in good health. The sequenced sample was naive CD8+ T cells sorted from blood. The V call is TRBV5-1, the J call TRBJ1-1; no reliable D call. The DNA for the CDR3 is TGCGCCAGCAGCTTGGATCAGGACGGGAACCCTGAAGCTTTCTTT. Protein product: CASSLDQDGNPEAFF.